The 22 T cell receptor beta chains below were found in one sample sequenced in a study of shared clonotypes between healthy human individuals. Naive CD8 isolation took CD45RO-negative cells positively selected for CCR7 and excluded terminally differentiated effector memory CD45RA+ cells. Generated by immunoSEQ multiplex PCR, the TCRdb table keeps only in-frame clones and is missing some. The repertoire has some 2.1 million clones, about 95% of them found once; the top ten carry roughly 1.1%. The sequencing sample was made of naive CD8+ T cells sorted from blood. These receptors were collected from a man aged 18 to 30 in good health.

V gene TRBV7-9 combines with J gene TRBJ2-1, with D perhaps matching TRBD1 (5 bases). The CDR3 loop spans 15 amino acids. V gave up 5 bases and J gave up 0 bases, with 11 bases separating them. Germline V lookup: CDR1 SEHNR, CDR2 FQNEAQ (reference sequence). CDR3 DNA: TGTGCCAGCAGCGCTGGACACCCCTCCTACAATGAGCAGTTCTTC. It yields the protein CASSAGHPSYNEQFF.

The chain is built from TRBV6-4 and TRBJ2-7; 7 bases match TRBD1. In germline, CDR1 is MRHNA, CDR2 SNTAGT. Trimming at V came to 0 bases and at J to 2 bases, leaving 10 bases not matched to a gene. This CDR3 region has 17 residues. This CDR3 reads CASSDSHTGDSTYEQYF. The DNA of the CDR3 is TGTGCCAGCAGTGACTCACACACAGGGGATTCCACCTACGAGCAGTACTTC.

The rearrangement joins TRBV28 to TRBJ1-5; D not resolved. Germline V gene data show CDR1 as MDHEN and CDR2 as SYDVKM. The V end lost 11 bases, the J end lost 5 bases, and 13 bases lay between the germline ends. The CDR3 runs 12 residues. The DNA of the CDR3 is TGTGCCGACGGAAGGTTTTATCAGCCCCAGCATTTT. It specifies CADGRFYQPQHF.

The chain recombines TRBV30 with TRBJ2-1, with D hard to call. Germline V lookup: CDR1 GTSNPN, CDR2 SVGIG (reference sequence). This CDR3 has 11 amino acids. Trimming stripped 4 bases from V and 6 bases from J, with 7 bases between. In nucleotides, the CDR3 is TGTGCCTGGATGATAAGCAATGAGCAGTTCTTC. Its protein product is CAWMISNEQFF.

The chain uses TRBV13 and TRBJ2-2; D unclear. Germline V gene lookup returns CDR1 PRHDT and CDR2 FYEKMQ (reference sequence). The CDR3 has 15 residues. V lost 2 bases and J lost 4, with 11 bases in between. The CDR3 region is CASSLLVSGTGELFF. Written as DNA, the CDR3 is TGTGCCAGCAGCTTATTGGTCTCGGGCACCGGGGAGCTGTTTTTT.

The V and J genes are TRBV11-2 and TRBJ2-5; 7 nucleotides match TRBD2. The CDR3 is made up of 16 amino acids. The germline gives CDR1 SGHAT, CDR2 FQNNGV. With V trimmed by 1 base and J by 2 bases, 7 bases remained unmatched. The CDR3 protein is CASSLGGGRLQETQYF. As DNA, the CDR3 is TGTGCCAGCAGCTTAGGGGGCGGGAGACTTCAAGAGACCCAGTACTTC.

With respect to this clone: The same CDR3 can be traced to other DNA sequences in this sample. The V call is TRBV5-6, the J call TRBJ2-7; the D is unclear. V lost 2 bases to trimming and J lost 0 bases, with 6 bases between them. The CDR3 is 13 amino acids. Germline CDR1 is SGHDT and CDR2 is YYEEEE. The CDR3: CASSLASSYEQYF. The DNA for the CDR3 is TGTGCCAGCAGCTTAGCTAGCTCCTACGAGCAGTACTTC.

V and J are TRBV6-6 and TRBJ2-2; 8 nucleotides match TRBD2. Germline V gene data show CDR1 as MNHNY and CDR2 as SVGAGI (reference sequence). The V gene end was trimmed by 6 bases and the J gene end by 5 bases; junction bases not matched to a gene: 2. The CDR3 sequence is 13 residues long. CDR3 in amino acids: CASSRLATGELFF. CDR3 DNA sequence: TGTGCCAGCAGCCGACTAGCGACCGGGGAGCTGTTTTTT.

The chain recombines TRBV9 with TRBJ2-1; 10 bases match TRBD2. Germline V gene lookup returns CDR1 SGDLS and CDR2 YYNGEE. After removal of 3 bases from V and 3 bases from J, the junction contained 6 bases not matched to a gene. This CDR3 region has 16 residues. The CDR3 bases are TGTGCCAGCAGCGAAAACCTAGCGGGGGACTACAATGAGCAGTTCTTC. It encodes CASSENLAGDYNEQFF.

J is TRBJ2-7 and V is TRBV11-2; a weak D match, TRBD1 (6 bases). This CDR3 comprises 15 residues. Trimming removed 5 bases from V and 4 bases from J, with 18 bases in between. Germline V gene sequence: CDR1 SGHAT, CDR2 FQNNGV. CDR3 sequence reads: CASSEHQGLLYEQYF. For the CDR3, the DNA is TGTGCCAGCAGCGAGCATCAGGGGCTTCTGTACGAGCAGTACTTC.

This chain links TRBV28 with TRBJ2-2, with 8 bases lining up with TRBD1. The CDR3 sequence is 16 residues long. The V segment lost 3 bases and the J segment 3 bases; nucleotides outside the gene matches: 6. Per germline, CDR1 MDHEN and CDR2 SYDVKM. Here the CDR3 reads CASSFNTGGDTGELFF. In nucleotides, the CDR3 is TGTGCCAGCAGTTTTAATACAGGGGGAGACACCGGGGAGCTGTTTTTT.

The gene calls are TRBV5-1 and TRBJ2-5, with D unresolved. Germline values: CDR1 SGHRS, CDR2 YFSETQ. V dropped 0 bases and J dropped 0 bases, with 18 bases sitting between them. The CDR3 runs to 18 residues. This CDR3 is CASSLAGLVSGYQETQYF. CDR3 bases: TGCGCCAGCAGCTTGGCCGGGTTGGTCAGTGGGTACCAAGAGACCCAGTACTTC.

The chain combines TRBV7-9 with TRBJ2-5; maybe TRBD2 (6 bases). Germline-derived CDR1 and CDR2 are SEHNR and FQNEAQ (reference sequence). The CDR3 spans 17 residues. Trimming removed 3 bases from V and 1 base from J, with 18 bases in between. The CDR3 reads CASSFGGGAGFQETQYF. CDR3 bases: TGTGCCAGCAGCTTCGGAGGAGGGGCAGGGTTCCAAGAGACCCAGTACTTC.

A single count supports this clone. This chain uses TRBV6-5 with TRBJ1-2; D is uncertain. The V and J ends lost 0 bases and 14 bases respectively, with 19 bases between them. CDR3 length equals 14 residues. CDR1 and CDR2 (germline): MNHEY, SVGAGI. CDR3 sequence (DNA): TGTGCCAGCAGTTACTCAGTCCCTCAGGAGAACTTAACCTTC. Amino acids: CASSYSVPQENLTF.

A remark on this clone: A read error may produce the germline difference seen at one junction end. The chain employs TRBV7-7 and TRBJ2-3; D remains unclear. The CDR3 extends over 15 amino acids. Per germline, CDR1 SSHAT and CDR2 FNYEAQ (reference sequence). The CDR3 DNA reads TGTGCTAGCAGCCGACCGGGCAAGAGGTCAGATACGCAGTATTTT. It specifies CASSRPGKRSDTQYF.

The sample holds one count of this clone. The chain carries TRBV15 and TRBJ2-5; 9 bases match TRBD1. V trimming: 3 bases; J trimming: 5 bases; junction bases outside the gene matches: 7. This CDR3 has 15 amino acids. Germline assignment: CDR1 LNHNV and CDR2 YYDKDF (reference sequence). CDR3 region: CATSSPGTGWETQYF. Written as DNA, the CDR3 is TGTGCCACCAGCAGTCCCGGGACAGGGTGGGAGACCCAGTACTTC.

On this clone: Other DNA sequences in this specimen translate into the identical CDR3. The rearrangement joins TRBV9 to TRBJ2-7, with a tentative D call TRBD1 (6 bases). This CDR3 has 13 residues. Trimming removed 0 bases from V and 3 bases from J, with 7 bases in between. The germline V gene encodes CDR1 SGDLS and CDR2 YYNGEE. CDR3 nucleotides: TGTGCCAGCAGCGTAGGACAGGACTACGAGCAGTACTTC. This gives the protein CASSVGQDYEQYF.

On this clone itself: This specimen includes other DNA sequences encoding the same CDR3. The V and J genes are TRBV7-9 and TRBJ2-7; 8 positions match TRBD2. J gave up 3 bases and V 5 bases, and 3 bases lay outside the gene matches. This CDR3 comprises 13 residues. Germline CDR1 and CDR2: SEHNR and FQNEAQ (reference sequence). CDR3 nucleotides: TGTGCCAGCAGCCCAGCGGGAGTCTACGAGCAGTACTTC. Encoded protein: CASSPAGVYEQYF.

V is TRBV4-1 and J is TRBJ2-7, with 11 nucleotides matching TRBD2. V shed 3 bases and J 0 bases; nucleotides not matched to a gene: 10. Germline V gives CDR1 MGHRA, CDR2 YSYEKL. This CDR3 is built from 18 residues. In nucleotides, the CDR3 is TGCGCCAGCAGCCAGAAAGTTATAGCGGGAGGGACCTCCTACGAGCAGTACTTC. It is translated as CASSQKVIAGGTSYEQYF.

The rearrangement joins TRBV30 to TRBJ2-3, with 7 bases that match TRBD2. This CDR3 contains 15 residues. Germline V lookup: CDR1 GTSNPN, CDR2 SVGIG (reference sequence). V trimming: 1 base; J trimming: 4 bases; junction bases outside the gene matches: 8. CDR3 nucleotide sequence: TGTGCCTGGAGTGCGGGGCGGGGGATCGCAGATACGCAGTATTTT. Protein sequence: CAWSAGRGIADTQYF.

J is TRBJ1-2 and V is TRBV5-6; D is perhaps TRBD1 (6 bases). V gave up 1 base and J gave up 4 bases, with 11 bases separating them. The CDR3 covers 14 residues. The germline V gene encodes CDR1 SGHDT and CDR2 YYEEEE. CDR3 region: CASSLWGAGYGYTF. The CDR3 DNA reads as TGTGCCAGCAGCTTGTGGGGGGCAGGCTATGGCTACACCTTC.

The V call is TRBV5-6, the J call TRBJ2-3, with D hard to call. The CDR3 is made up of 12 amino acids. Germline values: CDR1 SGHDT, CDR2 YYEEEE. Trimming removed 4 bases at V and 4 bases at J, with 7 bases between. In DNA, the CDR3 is TGTGCCAGCAGCCTGGACCCAGATACGCAGTATTTT. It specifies CASSLDPDTQYF.